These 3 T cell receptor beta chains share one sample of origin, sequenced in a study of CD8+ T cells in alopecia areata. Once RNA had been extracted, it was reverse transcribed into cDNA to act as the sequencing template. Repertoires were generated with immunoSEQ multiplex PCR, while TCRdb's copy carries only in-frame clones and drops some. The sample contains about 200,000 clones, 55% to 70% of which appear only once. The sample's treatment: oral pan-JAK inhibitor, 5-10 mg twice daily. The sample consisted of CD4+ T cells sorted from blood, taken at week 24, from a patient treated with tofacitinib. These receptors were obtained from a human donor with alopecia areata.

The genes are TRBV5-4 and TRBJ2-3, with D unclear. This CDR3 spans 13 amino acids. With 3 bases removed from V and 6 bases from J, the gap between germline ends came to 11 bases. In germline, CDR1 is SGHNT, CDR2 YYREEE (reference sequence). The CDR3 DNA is TGTGCCAGCAGCTCCATCACGGGCGATACGCAGTATTTT. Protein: CASSSITGDTQYF. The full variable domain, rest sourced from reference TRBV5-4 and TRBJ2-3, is ETGVTQSPTHLIKTRGQQVTLRCSSQSGHNTVSWYQQALGQGPQFIFQYYREEENGRGNFPPRFSGLQFPNYSSELNVNALELDDSALYLCASSSITGDTQYFGPGTRLTVL.

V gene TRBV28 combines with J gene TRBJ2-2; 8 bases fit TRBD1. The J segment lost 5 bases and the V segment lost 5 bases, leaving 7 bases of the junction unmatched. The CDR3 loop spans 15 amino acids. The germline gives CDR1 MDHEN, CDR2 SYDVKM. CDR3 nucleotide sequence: TGTGCCAGCAGTGAAAACAGGGGGTTGACCGGGGAGCTGTTTTTT. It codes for CASSENRGLTGELFF.

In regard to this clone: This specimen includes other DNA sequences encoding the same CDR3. CDR3 nucleotide sequence: TGTGCCTGGAGTGTAAAGGGATCCTACGAGCAGTACTTC. It yields the protein CAWSVKGSYEQYF. The rearrangement joins TRBV30 to TRBJ2-7; D uncertain. Trimming stripped 0 bases from V and 1 base from J, with 7 bases between. Germline V CDR1 and CDR2: GTSNPN, SVGIG (reference sequence). The CDR3 is made up of 13 amino acids. The full variable domain, in which reference TRBV30 and TRBJ2-7 provide the parts outside the CDR3, is SQTIHQWPATLVQPVGSPLSLECTVEGTSNPNLYWYRQAAGRGLQLLFYSVGIGQISSEVPQNLSASRPQDRQFILSSKKLLLSDSGFYLCAWSVKGSYEQYFGPGTRLTVT.